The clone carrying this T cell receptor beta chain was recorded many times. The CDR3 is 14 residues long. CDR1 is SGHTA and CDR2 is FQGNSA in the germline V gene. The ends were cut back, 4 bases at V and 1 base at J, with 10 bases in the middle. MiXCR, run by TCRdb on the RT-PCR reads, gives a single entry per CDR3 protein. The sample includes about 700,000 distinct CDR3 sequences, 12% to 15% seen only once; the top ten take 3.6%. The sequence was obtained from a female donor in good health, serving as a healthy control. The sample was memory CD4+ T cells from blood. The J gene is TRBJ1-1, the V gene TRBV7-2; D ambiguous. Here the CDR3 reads CASSWQDGNTEAFF. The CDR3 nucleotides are TGTGCCAGCAGCTGGCAGGACGGGAACACTGAAGCTTTCTTT.